The 32 T cell receptor beta chains given below trace back to one sample, sequenced in a study of response to subunit inactivated influenza vaccine. MiXCR, run by TCRdb on the RT-PCR reads, gives a single entry per CDR3 protein. The data contain roughly 550,000 distinct CDR3 sequences, under 30% of them seen just once; the ten biggest clones take up about 3%. The data were also submitted as part of a second study, on T cells expressing NK-cell markers. From that paper: A 5'RACE template switching approach incorporating UMIs was used to make TCR beta cDNA.

The sequencing here drew on CD4+ T cells sorted from PBMCs, taken 12 days after vaccination. The source is a man over 45 who received an inactivated influenza vaccine.

V gene TRBV5-1 combines with J gene TRBJ1-2; 8 positions agree with TRBD1. V trimming: 4 bases; J trimming: 7 bases; junction bases outside the gene matches: 6. This CDR3 region has 13 residues. Germline-derived CDR1 and CDR2 are SGHRS and YFSETQ. CDR3 DNA sequence: TGCGCCAGCAGCCCCGGACAGGGACGTGGCTACACCTTC. This encodes CASSPGQGRGYTF.

This clonotype has just a few counts. The chain's CDR3 is CAISEALGLQTDTQYF. The DNA for the CDR3 is TGTGCCATCAGTGAGGCTTTAGGCTTGCAAACAGATACGCAGTATTTT. The chain uses TRBV10-3 and TRBJ2-3, with no clear D. V lost 2 bases to trimming and J lost 3 bases, with 15 bases between them. The CDR3 has 16 residues. In germline, CDR1 is ENHRY, CDR2 SYGVKD.

This clonotype was seen more than once but under ten times. J is TRBJ2-3 and V is TRBV21-1. TRBV21-1 is flagged as a pseudogene. The CDR3 extends over 13 amino acids. The CDR3 nucleotides read TGTGCCAGCAGGAAGGACGGGACAGATACGCAGTATTTT. Its protein product is CASRKDGTDTQYF.

Note on this clonotype: With a much larger clone just one base away, this may be a read error. The chain recombines TRBV6-2 or TRBV6-3 with TRBJ2-7; 9 positions match TRBD1. The CDR3 runs to 17 residues. Germline V CDR1 and CDR2: MNHEY, SVGEGT. The CDR3 here is CTSSSPPGTGKPYEQYF. The CDR3 DNA sequence: TGTACCAGCAGTTCTCCGCCCGGGACAGGGAAACCCTACGAGCAGTACTTC.

The chain has TRBV20-1 and TRBJ2-2, with 8 bases that match TRBD1. Germline CDR1 and CDR2: DFQATT and SNEGSKA (reference sequence). With V trimmed by 5 bases and J by 12 bases, 5 bases remained unmatched. This CDR3 contains 11 residues. The DNA of the CDR3 is TGCAGTGCTCTATGGGACAGGCAGCTGTTTTTT. Its translation: CSALWDRQLFF.

V usage is TRBV7-2 and J usage is TRBJ2-2; either TRBD1 or TRBD2 may supply D (5 bases each). This CDR3 contains 14 residues. Trimming took off 4 bases at V and 2 bases at J, with 8 bases between the two ends. CDR1 is SGHTA and CDR2 is FQGNSA in the germline V gene. The CDR3 is CASSSGPNTGELFF. The CDR3 DNA sequence: TGTGCCAGCAGCTCGGGACCAAACACCGGGGAGCTGTTTTTT.

In its sample, this clonotype was seen many times. The chain has TRBV6-2 or TRBV6-3 and TRBJ2-1; no clear D gene. The CDR3 has 13 amino acids. Germline-derived CDR1 and CDR2 are MNHEY and SVGEGT. V shed 3 bases and J shed 4 bases, with 7 bases lying between them. The CDR3 loop is CASSYSSYNEQFF. For the CDR3, the DNA is TGTGCCAGCAGTTATAGTTCATACAATGAGCAGTTCTTC.

This clonotype showed up just a few times. The chain links TRBV24-1 to TRBJ2-1; D possibly corresponds to TRBD1 (6 bases). Trimming took 7 bases from V and 6 from J, leaving 12 bases between them. CDR1 and CDR2 from the germline V gene are KGHDR and SFDVKD. There are 13 residues in the CDR3. The CDR3 DNA reads TGTGCCACCAGGGGGGTGGGGGCCAATGAGCAGTTCTTC. This translates into CATRGVGANEQFF.

This clonotype has a handful of counts. The chain couples TRBV6-1 to TRBJ2-4, with D unresolved. CDR3 size: 15 residues. Per the germline V gene, CDR1 is MNHNS and CDR2 is SASEGT. With 8 bases removed from V and 0 bases from J, the gap between germline ends came to 14 bases. The CDR3 loop reads CASQDNILAKNIQYF. CDR3 DNA sequence: TGTGCCAGCCAAGACAATATTCTAGCCAAAAACATTCAGTACTTC.

The chain is built from TRBV5-1 and TRBJ1-5, with 10 positions matching TRBD1. Germline lookup yields CDR1 SGHRS and CDR2 YFSETQ. This CDR3 is built from 15 residues. V lost 4 bases and J lost 3; bases outside the gene matches: 4. Written as DNA, the CDR3 is TGCGCCAGCAGCGCCGGGACAGGGGACAATCAGCCCCAGCATTTT. Amino acid sequence: CASSAGTGDNQPQHF.

This sequence joins TRBV6-2 or TRBV6-3 and TRBJ2-3, with unresolved D. Germline V gene sequence: CDR1 MNHEY, CDR2 SVGEGT. Trimming pared 8 bases from V and 7 bases from J, leaving 10 bases between. The CDR3 spans 11 residues. This chain's CDR3 is CASSPRNTQYF. For the CDR3, the DNA is TGTGCCAGCTCCCCTCGGAATACGCAGTATTTT.

This chain uses TRBV20-1 with TRBJ1-1, with D possibly matching TRBD1 (5 bases). This CDR3 region has 14 residues. Germline V lookup: CDR1 DFQATT, CDR2 SNEGSKA (reference sequence). With 3 bases removed from V and 3 bases from J, the gap between germline ends came to 14 bases. DNA for the CDR3: TGCAGTGCTAGGGCAGGAGGGACCGACACTGAAGCTTTCTTT. Amino acids: CSARAGGTDTEAFF.

The table lists this clonotype with a few counts. The V and J genes are TRBV7-9 and TRBJ2-7; 12 bases map to TRBD1. V trimming: 7 bases; J trimming: 5 bases; junction bases outside the gene matches: 9. This CDR3 region has 15 residues. From germline, CDR1 is SEHNR and CDR2 FQNEAQ (reference sequence). The CDR3 here is CASTKAGTGGNEQYF. The CDR3 nucleotides are TGTGCCAGCACCAAAGCCGGGACAGGGGGCAACGAGCAGTACTTC.

The sample holds a few counts of this clonotype. J is TRBJ2-1 and V is TRBV30; maybe TRBD2 (5 bases). The CDR3 spans 13 residues. Germline V CDR1 and CDR2: GTSNPN, SVGIG (reference sequence). Trimming shortened V by 7 bases and J by 0 bases, and 10 bases separated the two germline ends. Here the CDR3 reads CALRRSSYNEQFF. The CDR3 bases are TGTGCCTTACGGAGGAGCTCCTACAATGAGCAGTTCTTC.

This clonotype has ten or more counts. The V call is TRBV29-1, the J call TRBJ2-1; perhaps TRBD1 as D (5 bases). The CDR3 has 15 amino acids. Germline CDR1 SQVTM, CDR2 ANQGSEA. V lost 1 base, J lost 2 bases, and 12 bases lay in between. CDR3 sequence: CSVEGPGMAYNEQFF. The CDR3 nucleotides are TGCAGCGTTGAAGGGCCAGGGATGGCCTACAATGAGCAGTTCTTC.

The chain has TRBV4-1 and TRBJ2-5, with TRBD2 identical over 14 bases. Germline assignment: CDR1 MGHRA and CDR2 YSYEKL. The CDR3 is made up of 17 amino acids. Unmatched junction bases numbered 8, after V lost 4 bases and J lost 4 bases. The CDR3 nucleotides read TGCGCCAGCAGCCCCAGGACTAGCGGGGGGATAGGAGAGACCCAGTACTTC. As protein: CASSPRTSGGIGETQYF.

This chain links TRBV12-3 or TRBV12-4 with TRBJ2-1, with D unclear. V lost 10 bases to trimming and J lost 0 bases, with 16 bases between them. The CDR3 runs 15 residues. CDR3 in amino acids: CATGSKSNSYNEQFF. The CDR3 DNA reads as TGTGCCACCGGTAGTAAGAGTAACTCCTACAATGAGCAGTTCTTC.

V is TRBV11-2 and J is TRBJ2-7; D not resolved. CDR1 SGHAT and CDR2 FQNNGV come from the germline V gene. There are 18 residues in the CDR3. The V and J ends lost 2 bases and 6 bases respectively, with 26 bases between them. The CDR3 is CASSLSLTERQVCLEQYF. The DNA of the CDR3 is TGTGCCAGCAGCTTATCTTTAACGGAGCGCCAGGTATGCCTCGAGCAGTACTTC.

The rearrangement uses TRBV11-1 and TRBJ2-1; 9 bases match TRBD1. The germline gives CDR1 SGHAT, CDR2 FQDESV (reference sequence). The J segment lost 6 bases and the V segment lost 6 bases, leaving 3 bases of the junction unmatched. This CDR3 is built from 13 residues. The CDR3 spells CASRWTGANEQFF. CDR3 nucleotides: TGTGCCAGCAGATGGACAGGGGCCAATGAGCAGTTCTTC.

The chain is built from TRBV20-1 and TRBJ1-5; TRBD1 is a possible D gene (5 bases). CDR1 DFQATT and CDR2 SNEGSKA come from the germline V gene (reference sequence). The CDR3 covers 13 residues. V dropped 6 bases and J dropped 4 bases, with 13 bases sitting between them. The CDR3 DNA reads as TGCAGTGCCTTGCGCAGGGCAAATCAGCCCCAGCATTTT. It yields the protein CSALRRANQPQHF.

This clonotype was observed at least ten times. V usage is TRBV5-1 and J usage is TRBJ2-7; 9 nucleotides agree with TRBD2. This CDR3 contains 14 residues. Germline CDR1 SGHRS, CDR2 YFSETQ. The J segment lost 5 bases and the V segment lost 6 bases, leaving 9 bases of the junction unmatched. In nucleotides, the CDR3 is TGCGCCAGCAACAACGGACTAGCGCAGGACGAGCAGTACTTC. Translated: CASNNGLAQDEQYF.

This clonotype was found many times. The gene calls are TRBV24-1 and TRBJ2-2; D is perhaps TRBD1 (5 bases). V was trimmed by 3 bases and J by 1 base, leaving 8 bases between them. The CDR3 covers 15 residues. The V gene's germline CDR1 is KGHDR and CDR2 SFDVKD. The CDR3 region is CATSDTGRNTGELFF. The CDR3 nucleotides read TGTGCCACCAGTGATACAGGACGGAACACCGGGGAGCTGTTTTTT.

V and J are TRBV9 and TRBJ2-2; no clear D gene. This CDR3 contains 13 residues. Deletions cut 0 bases from V and 9 bases from J, with 9 bases between. Germline CDR1 SGDLS, CDR2 YYNGEE. CDR3 in amino acids: CASSVDGRRELFF. CDR3 coding DNA: TGTGCCAGCAGCGTAGACGGGCGAAGGGAGCTGTTTTTT.

This clonotype turned up a few times. The chain couples TRBV5-1 to TRBJ2-7; TRBD1 matches 8 bases. After removal of 4 bases from V and 6 bases from J, the junction contained 3 bases not matched to a gene. The CDR3 contains 12 residues. The germline gives CDR1 SGHRS, CDR2 YFSETQ. CDR3 region: CASSHGQGEQYF. The CDR3 coding sequence is TGCGCCAGCAGCCACGGACAGGGCGAGCAGTACTTC.

The J gene is TRBJ1-2, the V gene TRBV18; D is possibly TRBD1 (6 bases). This CDR3 comprises 13 residues. Germline CDR1 reads KGHSH; CDR2 reads LQKENI. Trimming took 3 bases from V and 7 from J, leaving 12 bases between them. CDR3 in DNA: TGTGCCAGCTCACCGTCGGAGGGGGGTGGCTACACCTTC. Protein product: CASSPSEGGGYTF.

The chain has TRBV5-1 and TRBJ2-1; TRBD2 aligns across 10 bases. Germline CDR1 is SGHRS and CDR2 is YFSETQ. The CDR3 is made up of 15 amino acids. The V segment lost 6 bases and the J segment 3 bases; nucleotides outside the gene matches: 6. The CDR3 loop reads CASTTLAGGYNEQFF. CDR3 DNA: TGCGCCAGCACTACTTTAGCGGGGGGCTACAATGAGCAGTTCTTC.

The CDR3 DNA follows: TGTGCCAGCAGCCCTACTACAGGGTACGGGGAGCAGTTCTTC. It encodes CASSPTTGYGEQFF. The V and J genes are TRBV12-3 or TRBV12-4 and TRBJ2-1; perhaps TRBD1 as D (6 bases). Trimming took 6 bases from V and 10 from J, leaving 19 bases between them. CDR3 size: 14 residues.

The count of this clonotype is one. J is TRBJ2-6 and V is TRBV7-8; D is unresolved. Trimming removed 2 bases at V and 0 bases at J, with 8 bases between. The CDR3 runs to 16 residues. Germline CDR1 SGHVS, CDR2 FQNEAQ. CDR3 loop: CASSLRDFSGANVLTF. The CDR3 nucleotides are TGTGCCAGCAGCTTAAGAGACTTCTCTGGGGCCAACGTCCTGACTTTC.

There are a few counts of this clonotype. J is TRBJ2-4 and V is TRBV11-2; 7 nucleotides align to TRBD1. From germline, CDR1 is SGHAT and CDR2 FQNNGV. Trimming took 5 bases from V and 3 from J; bases not matched to a gene: 19. The CDR3 runs to 19 residues. CDR3 DNA sequence: TGTGCCAGCAGCGGAGCACCAGGGGGTTACACCTTGGGCAAAAACATTCAGTACTTC. Translating gives CASSGAPGGYTLGKNIQYF.

In its sample, this clonotype was seen a few times. The chain employs TRBV7-2 and TRBJ2-7, with TRBD1 identical over 7 bases. V shed 5 bases, J shed 4 bases, and the junction held 5 bases outside the gene matches. Germline CDR1 is SGHTA and CDR2 is FQGNSA. The CDR3 length is 13 residues. CDR3 bases: TGTGCCAGCAGCGTCCGGGACAGTTACGAGCAGTACTTC. This gives the protein CASSVRDSYEQYF.

The V call is TRBV20-1, the J call TRBJ2-5; TRBD2 might be the D (6 bases). The germline V and J ends were trimmed by 3 bases and 7 bases, with 9 bases remaining between them. The length of the CDR3 is 11 residues. The germline gives CDR1 DFQATT, CDR2 SNEGSKA (reference sequence). CDR3 amino acids: CSASRRGTQYF. CDR3 coding DNA: TGCAGTGCTAGTCGGCGGGGGACCCAGTACTTC.

This clonotype was detected ten times or more. V is TRBV4-2 and J is TRBJ1-5, with D hard to call. The CDR3 loop spans 13 amino acids. Trimming pared 1 base from V and 1 base from J, leaving 2 bases between. Germline-derived CDR1 and CDR2 are LGHNA and YNFKEQ. The CDR3 bases are TGTGCCAGCAGCCAAGCGAGCAATCAGCCCCAGCATTTT. It is translated as CASSQASNQPQHF.